This TCR beta chain was identified during a study of regulatory T cells in long-lasting Graves disease. Indicated time point: newly diagnosed GD, antithyroid drugs for less than 3 months. The authors made the TCR library using RNA they extracted from PBMCs. Germline V gives CDR1 GTSNPN, CDR2 SVGIG (reference sequence). The ends were cut back, 5 bases at V and 0 bases at J, with 6 bases in the middle. The CDR3 covers 12 residues. Researchers made TCR beta libraries by using iRepertoire HTBI primers and running Arm-PCR on CDR3 regions. Using its own MiXCR run on the multiplex PCR reads, TCRdb lists one record per CDR3 protein. The sample lists around 400,000 distinct CDR3 sequences, over 12% occurring once. This clonotype occurred many times. These sequences were also reported in another study, on T cells in Graves' hyperthyroidism and ophthalmopathy.

The input for sequencing was peripheral blood mononuclear cells (PBMCs), taken at new diagnosis, from a patient treated with antithyroid drugs. The clonotype was recovered from a woman aged 40 to 50 with Graves disease. This chain uses TRBV30 with TRBJ2-3; a possible D gene is TRBD2 (5 bases). The CDR3 bases are TGTGCCTGGCGGGAAAGCACAGATACGCAGTATTTT. This gives the protein CAWRESTDTQYF. Full variable domain (remainder filled in from reference TRBV30 and TRBJ2-3): SQTIHQWPATLVQPVGSPLSLECTVEGTSNPNLYWYRQAAGRGLQLLFYSVGIGQISSEVPQNLSASRPQDRQFILSSKKLLLSDSGFYLCAWRESTDTQYFGPGTRLTVL.